The rows below give T cell receptor beta chains drawn from one sample of a study of cytomegalovirus exposure and HLA in healthy donors. This table comes from immunoSEQ multiplex PCR, and its TCRdb copy is limited to in-frame clones, with some not included. Of 100,000 to 150,000 clones listed, approximately 17% are singletons. Sequenced material: PBMCs. These receptors were collected from a female donor in good health and CMV-seropositive. The conserved cysteine and the conserved F or W are not part of the CDR3 here. The order of the fields is V gene, J gene, D gene, CDR3 protein. The D gene is left open where the match is weak.

v_call: TRBV7-9; j_call: TRBJ2-6; d_call: -; cdr3_aa: ASSHSNSPGANVLT
v_call: TRBV7-2; j_call: TRBJ1-5; d_call: -; cdr3_aa: ASSLTFRPNQPQH
v_call: TRBV7-2; j_call: TRBJ2-7; d_call: TRBD2; cdr3_aa: ASRGPGLGGREQY
v_call: TRBV4-2; j_call: TRBJ2-7; d_call: -; cdr3_aa: ASSQEGRKYRDYEQY
v_call: TRBV4-3; j_call: TRBJ2-7; d_call: TRBD2; cdr3_aa: ASSSVAYSGTSESYEQY
v_call: TRBV5-5; j_call: TRBJ2-7; d_call: -; cdr3_aa: ASSVDRSFYEQY
v_call: TRBV5-4; j_call: TRBJ1-1; d_call: -; cdr3_aa: ASSRRGDRDTEAF
v_call: TRBV5-6; j_call: TRBJ2-2; d_call: TRBD2; cdr3_aa: ASSTGTSIGELF
v_call: TRBV4-3; j_call: TRBJ2-1; d_call: TRBD2; cdr3_aa: ASSQDLGTSYEQF
v_call: TRBV29-1; j_call: TRBJ1-2; d_call: -; cdr3_aa: SVGDSYGYT
v_call: TRBV27; j_call: TRBJ2-5; d_call: -; cdr3_aa: ASSRGGQETQY
v_call: TRBV28; j_call: TRBJ1-5; d_call: TRBD1; cdr3_aa: ASTGGQINQPQH
v_call: TRBV5-1; j_call: TRBJ2-5; d_call: -; cdr3_aa: ASSLVAQQETQY
v_call: TRBV30; j_call: TRBJ1-4; d_call: TRBD1; cdr3_aa: AWKDRGRFLDEKLF
v_call: TRBV5-4; j_call: TRBJ2-3; d_call: TRBD2; cdr3_aa: ASSLSGASTDTQY
v_call: TRBV7-2; j_call: TRBJ2-1; d_call: TRBD2; cdr3_aa: ASSPRPSGGSSYNEQF
v_call: TRBV6-4; j_call: TRBJ2-3; d_call: -; cdr3_aa: ASSETGISTDTQY
v_call: TRBV28; j_call: TRBJ2-5; d_call: TRBD2; cdr3_aa: ASRSGGADETQY
v_call: TRBV27; j_call: TRBJ1-1; d_call: TRBD1; cdr3_aa: ASSAGTGGGTEAF
v_call: TRBV5-1; j_call: TRBJ2-7; d_call: -; cdr3_aa: ASSLRPGVDYEQY
v_call: TRBV11-2; j_call: TRBJ2-5; d_call: -; cdr3_aa: ASSSQGRGGETQY
v_call: TRBV6-5; j_call: TRBJ1-2; d_call: TRBD1; cdr3_aa: ASSYGQGNYGYT
v_call: TRBV5-1; j_call: TRBJ1-6; d_call: -; cdr3_aa: ASSLQTDYNSPLH
v_call: TRBV30; j_call: TRBJ1-5; d_call: -; cdr3_aa: AWSPRNQPQH
v_call: TRBV5-4; j_call: TRBJ2-7; d_call: TRBD1; cdr3_aa: ASSLTGGLEQY
v_call: TRBV27; j_call: TRBJ1-4; d_call: -; cdr3_aa: ASRTPGEKLF
v_call: TRBV23-1; j_call: TRBJ1-2; d_call: -; cdr3_aa: ASSPILNTNYGYT
v_call: TRBV7-9; j_call: TRBJ2-7; d_call: -; cdr3_aa: ASSLPRQGNEQY
v_call: TRBV18; j_call: TRBJ1-6; d_call: -; cdr3_aa: ASSRGDSPLH
v_call: TRBV7-8; j_call: TRBJ2-7; d_call: TRBD1; cdr3_aa: ASSQLDRGSNYEQY
v_call: TRBV5-1; j_call: TRBJ1-2; d_call: -; cdr3_aa: ASSLVVGNYGYT
v_call: TRBV20-1; j_call: TRBJ1-2; d_call: -; cdr3_aa: STGTGYGYT
v_call: TRBV30; j_call: TRBJ1-4; d_call: TRBD1; cdr3_aa: AWSSWTGGQANEKLF
v_call: TRBV7-2; j_call: TRBJ2-7; d_call: -; cdr3_aa: ASSLVAGDYEQY
v_call: TRBV28; j_call: TRBJ2-7; d_call: -; cdr3_aa: ASSLRVQGSSYEQY